The rows below give T cell receptor beta chains drawn from one sample of a study of control samples from healthy donors and cancer patients. The protocol was immunoSEQ multiplex PCR, while the TCRdb copy is restricted to in-frame clones and leaves out a portion. The repertoire has roughly 95,000 clones, around nine tenths of them found once; the top ten carry around 2.8%. Sequenced material: blood. These receptors all stem from a human donor in good health. The donor label of this sample is uncertain. The CDR3 runs from the conserved cysteine through the conserved F or W. The order of the fields is J gene, clone size, D gene, V gene, CDR3 protein, CDR3 DNA. A D gene is named only where the DNA matches it firmly. Not every row has a clone size; where given, it reads once, few, many or a size class.

j_gene: TRBJ2-7; abundance: -; d_gene: -; v_gene: TRBV18; CDR3aa: CASSTSQGEGDEQYF; CDR3nt: TGTGCCAGCTCAACTTCCCAGGGTGAGGGGGACGAGCAGTACTTC
j_gene: TRBJ1-4; abundance: -; d_gene: -; v_gene: TRBV7-2; CDR3aa: CASSRDIFGRVKLFF; CDR3nt: TGTGCCAGCAGTCGGGACATTTTCGGGCGAGTAAAACTGTTTTTT
j_gene: TRBJ2-2; abundance: -; d_gene: TRBD1; v_gene: TRBV6-4; CDR3aa: CASSQGHPGTANTGELFF; CDR3nt: TGTGCCAGCAGCCAGGGGCACCCCGGGACAGCGAACACCGGGGAGCTGTTTTTT
j_gene: TRBJ1-6; abundance: -; d_gene: -; v_gene: TRBV27; CDR3aa: CASSLDSIQDTNSPLHF; CDR3nt: TGTGCCAGCAGTTTAGATTCGATCCAGGACACGAATTCACCCCTCCACTTT
j_gene: TRBJ1-1; abundance: -; d_gene: -; v_gene: TRBV14; CDR3aa: CASSQQMNTEAFF; CDR3nt: TGTGCCAGCAGCCAACAAATGAACACTGAAGCTTTCTTT
j_gene: TRBJ2-3; abundance: once; d_gene: -; v_gene: TRBV9; CDR3aa: CASSVGQGGTDTQYF; CDR3nt: TGTGCCAGCAGCGTTGGTCAAGGAGGCACAGATACGCAGTATTTT
j_gene: TRBJ2-6; abundance: -; d_gene: -; v_gene: TRBV18; CDR3aa: CASSPPSGANVLTF; CDR3nt: TGTGCCAGCTCACCACCGTCTGGGGCCAACGTCCTGACTTTC
j_gene: TRBJ2-1; abundance: -; d_gene: -; v_gene: TRBV24-1; CDR3aa: CATSESGLNEQFF; CDR3nt: TGTGCCACCAGTGAATCGGGACTCAATGAGCAGTTCTTC
j_gene: TRBJ1-2; abundance: -; d_gene: TRBD1; v_gene: TRBV5-6; CDR3aa: CASTVSYRGLGGYTF; CDR3nt: TGTGCCAGCACCGTTTCGTACAGGGGGTTAGGGGGCTACACCTTC
j_gene: TRBJ1-6; abundance: -; d_gene: -; v_gene: TRBV9; CDR3aa: CASSLFEGLDNSPLHF; CDR3nt: TGTGCCAGCAGCTTGTTTGAGGGCCTGGATAATTCACCCCTCCACTTT
j_gene: TRBJ1-3; abundance: -; d_gene: -; v_gene: TRBV7-2; CDR3aa: CASSLRQDNTIYF; CDR3nt: TGTGCCAGCAGCTTAAGGCAGGATAACACCATATATTTT
j_gene: TRBJ2-3; abundance: -; d_gene: TRBD2; v_gene: TRBV25-1; CDR3aa: CASLRGCTDTQYF; CDR3nt: TGTGCCAGCTTGCGGGGGTGCACAGATACGCAGTATTTT
j_gene: TRBJ1-2; abundance: -; d_gene: -; v_gene: TRBV2; CDR3aa: CASSGLGYYGYTF; CDR3nt: TGTGCCAGCAGTGGTCTGGGATATTATGGCTACACCTTC
j_gene: TRBJ1-1; abundance: -; d_gene: TRBD1; v_gene: TRBV5-1; CDR3aa: CASSSRQGSMNTEAFF; CDR3nt: TGCGCCAGCAGCTCCCGACAGGGATCGATGAACACTGAAGCTTTCTTT
j_gene: TRBJ1-1; abundance: -; d_gene: -; v_gene: TRBV10-2; CDR3aa: CASSDGGMIKNTEAFF; CDR3nt: TGCGCCAGCAGTGATGGAGGGATGATAAAGAACACTGAAGCTTTCTTT
j_gene: TRBJ1-2; abundance: -; d_gene: -; v_gene: TRBV7-9; CDR3aa: CASSLASQLTGYTF; CDR3nt: TGTGCCAGCAGCTTAGCGTCCCAGCTAACTGGCTACACCTTC
j_gene: TRBJ2-3; abundance: -; d_gene: -; v_gene: TRBV5-4; CDR3aa: CASSSRLFTDTQYF; CDR3nt: TGTGCCAGCAGCTCACGACTGTTCACAGATACGCAGTATTTT
j_gene: TRBJ2-7; abundance: -; d_gene: -; v_gene: TRBV5-4; CDR3aa: CASSPSAAAGSSYEQYF; CDR3nt: TGTGCCAGCAGCCCGTCGGCGGCGGCAGGGTCTTCCTACGAGCAGTACTTC
j_gene: TRBJ1-2; abundance: -; d_gene: -; v_gene: TRBV18; CDR3aa: CASARENYGYTF; CDR3nt: TGTGCCAGCGCGAGGGAGAACTATGGCTACACCTTC
j_gene: TRBJ1-1; abundance: -; d_gene: -; v_gene: TRBV29-1; CDR3aa: CSVFSVNTEAFF; CDR3nt: TGCAGCGTCTTTTCAGTGAACACTGAAGCTTTCTTT
j_gene: TRBJ2-5; abundance: few; d_gene: TRBD1; v_gene: TRBV12-3/TRBV12-4; CDR3aa: CASSRGRKETQYF; CDR3nt: TGTGCCAGCAGTAGGGGGCGGAAAGAGACCCAGTACTTC
j_gene: TRBJ2-2; abundance: -; d_gene: -; v_gene: TRBV12-3/TRBV12-4; CDR3aa: CASSLDTGELFF; CDR3nt: TGTGCCAGCAGTCTAGACACCGGGGAGCTGTTTTTT
j_gene: TRBJ1-3; abundance: once; d_gene: TRBD1; v_gene: TRBV5-5; CDR3aa: CASSLASGGGGNTIYF; CDR3nt: TGTGCCAGCAGCTTGGCCTCAGGGGGCGGTGGAAACACCATATATTTT
j_gene: TRBJ1-1; abundance: once; d_gene: -; v_gene: TRBV5-6; CDR3aa: CASSLAMGTEAFF; CDR3nt: TGTGCCAGCAGCTTGGCCATGGGGACTGAAGCTTTCTTT
j_gene: TRBJ1-1; abundance: once; d_gene: TRBD1; v_gene: TRBV6-5; CDR3aa: CASRRQGPLNTEAFF; CDR3nt: TGTGCCAGCAGAAGACAGGGCCCGCTGAACACTGAAGCTTTCTTT
j_gene: TRBJ1-6; abundance: -; d_gene: -; v_gene: TRBV25-1; CDR3aa: CATLEGTDYNSPLHF; CDR3nt: TGTGCCACCCTTGAGGGTACGGACTATAATTCACCCCTCCACTTT
j_gene: TRBJ2-1; abundance: -; d_gene: TRBD2; v_gene: TRBV30; CDR3aa: CAWSVQVAGGWQFF; CDR3nt: TGTGCCTGGAGTGTACAGGTCGCGGGGGGCTGGCAGTTCTTC
j_gene: TRBJ2-7; abundance: -; d_gene: TRBD1; v_gene: TRBV18; CDR3aa: CASSPSDRDVGYEQYF; CDR3nt: TGTGCCAGCTCACCTTCGGACAGGGATGTTGGCTACGAGCAGTACTTC
j_gene: TRBJ1-1; abundance: -; d_gene: -; v_gene: TRBV4-2; CDR3aa: CASSQGAQGRGAFF; CDR3nt: TGTGCCAGCAGCCAAGGCGCACAGGGCCGTGGAGCTTTCTTT
j_gene: TRBJ1-2; abundance: -; d_gene: -; v_gene: TRBV3-1/TRBV3-2; CDR3aa: CASSQAPSGPTYGYTF; CDR3nt: TGTGCCAGCAGCCAAGCCCCCTCGGGGCCTACCTATGGCTACACCTTC
j_gene: TRBJ2-2; abundance: -; d_gene: -; v_gene: TRBV18; CDR3aa: CASSPPGLATGELFF; CDR3nt: TGTGCCAGCTCACCACCCGGCCTAGCGACCGGGGAGCTGTTTTTT
j_gene: TRBJ1-2; abundance: -; d_gene: -; v_gene: TRBV7-9; CDR3aa: CASSLTEANYGYTF; CDR3nt: TGTGCCAGCAGCTTAACGGAAGCCAACTATGGCTACACCTTC
j_gene: TRBJ1-4; abundance: -; d_gene: -; v_gene: TRBV30; CDR3aa: CAWSDRAWAFEKLFF; CDR3nt: TGTGCCTGGAGTGACAGGGCTTGGGCTTTCGAAAAACTGTTTTTT
j_gene: TRBJ2-7; abundance: -; d_gene: -; v_gene: TRBV5-8; CDR3aa: CASSSYTRSGYEQYF; CDR3nt: TGTGCCAGCAGCTCCTATACTCGGAGCGGCTACGAGCAGTACTTC
j_gene: TRBJ1-6; abundance: -; d_gene: -; v_gene: TRBV18; CDR3aa: CASSPPLMGSSYNSPLHF; CDR3nt: TGTGCCAGCTCACCACCGTTGATGGGTAGCTCCTATAATTCACCCCTCCACTTT
j_gene: TRBJ1-2; abundance: -; d_gene: -; v_gene: TRBV3-1/TRBV3-2; CDR3aa: CASSQDPGGRGYGYTF; CDR3nt: TGTGCCAGCAGCCAAGATCCCGGGGGACGGGGCTATGGCTACACCTTC
j_gene: TRBJ1-3; abundance: -; d_gene: TRBD1; v_gene: TRBV18; CDR3aa: CASSRDRLFGGNTIYF; CDR3nt: TGTGCCAGCTCCCGGGACAGGCTATTCGGCGGTAACACCATATATTTT
j_gene: TRBJ1-4; abundance: -; d_gene: -; v_gene: TRBV3-1/TRBV3-2; CDR3aa: CASSRRTDNEKLFF; CDR3nt: TGTGCCAGCAGCCGGCGGACAGATAATGAAAAACTGTTTTTT
j_gene: TRBJ2-2; abundance: once; d_gene: -; v_gene: TRBV24-1; CDR3aa: CATSGLTGGVTGELFF; CDR3nt: TGTGCCACCAGTGGACTGACCGGAGGTGTCACCGGGGAGCTGTTTTTT
j_gene: TRBJ2-4; abundance: once; d_gene: -; v_gene: TRBV30; CDR3aa: CAWSPRFVEAKNIQYF; CDR3nt: TGTGCCTGGAGTCCCCGATTTGTGGAAGCCAAAAACATTCAGTACTTC
j_gene: TRBJ1-5; abundance: -; d_gene: TRBD1; v_gene: TRBV5-5; CDR3aa: CASSPEGQTHQPQHF; CDR3nt: TGTGCCAGCAGCCCCGAGGGACAGACCCATCAGCCCCAGCATTTT
j_gene: TRBJ1-5; abundance: -; d_gene: -; v_gene: TRBV6-5; CDR3aa: CASSSETGYRPQHF; CDR3nt: TGTGCCAGCAGTTCTGAGACAGGATACCGGCCCCAGCATTTT
j_gene: TRBJ1-1; abundance: -; d_gene: -; v_gene: TRBV10-3; CDR3aa: CAIRISGEGYTEAFF; CDR3nt: TGTGCCATCAGGATCTCAGGGGAGGGATACACTGAAGCTTTCTTT
j_gene: TRBJ1-1; abundance: -; d_gene: -; v_gene: TRBV19; CDR3aa: CASSIQGIGTEAFF; CDR3nt: TGTGCCAGTAGTATCCAGGGTATAGGCACTGAAGCTTTCTTT
j_gene: TRBJ1-1; abundance: once; d_gene: -; v_gene: TRBV6-1; CDR3aa: CASSDPGRNTEAFF; CDR3nt: TGTGCCAGCAGTGACCCCGGGAGGAACACTGAAGCTTTCTTT
j_gene: TRBJ1-6; abundance: -; d_gene: -; v_gene: TRBV5-1; CDR3aa: CASSLAGESYNSPLHF; CDR3nt: TGCGCCAGCAGCTTGGCTGGAGAGTCCTATAATTCACCCCTCCACTTT
j_gene: TRBJ2-3; abundance: once; d_gene: -; v_gene: TRBV6-5; CDR3aa: CASSYGPQGSDTQYF; CDR3nt: TGTGCCAGCAGTTACGGGCCGCAGGGATCAGATACGCAGTATTTT
j_gene: TRBJ1-3; abundance: -; d_gene: TRBD1; v_gene: TRBV10-3; CDR3aa: CATSGGGQGANTIYF; CDR3nt: TGTGCCACCTCCGGGGGGGGACAGGGGGCGAACACCATATATTTT
j_gene: TRBJ2-2; abundance: once; d_gene: TRBD2; v_gene: TRBV7-9; CDR3aa: CASSLAGLAENTGELFF; CDR3nt: TGTGCCAGCAGCTTAGCGGGACTAGCGGAGAACACCGGGGAGCTGTTTTTT
j_gene: TRBJ1-2; abundance: -; d_gene: -; v_gene: TRBV2; CDR3aa: CASSERVGRYGYTF; CDR3nt: TGTGCCAGCAGTGAACGGGTCGGAAGATATGGCTACACCTTC
j_gene: TRBJ1-1; abundance: -; d_gene: TRBD1; v_gene: TRBV5-6; CDR3aa: CASSLVDRLNTEAFF; CDR3nt: TGTGCCAGCAGCTTGGTGGACAGGCTGAACACTGAAGCTTTCTTT
j_gene: TRBJ2-5; abundance: -; d_gene: -; v_gene: TRBV11-2; CDR3aa: CASSSRGAVWTAQYF; CDR3nt: TGTGCCAGCAGCTCTAGGGGGGCAGTTTGGACGGCCCAGTACTTC
j_gene: TRBJ1-1; abundance: -; d_gene: -; v_gene: TRBV3-1/TRBV3-2; CDR3aa: CASTTGQRNTEAFF; CDR3nt: TGTGCCAGCACTACTGGACAGAGGAACACTGAAGCTTTCTTT
j_gene: TRBJ2-3; abundance: -; d_gene: TRBD2; v_gene: TRBV18; CDR3aa: CASSAGLGQADTQYF; CDR3nt: TGTGCCAGCTCAGCGGGACTAGGACAAGCAGATACGCAGTATTTT
j_gene: TRBJ2-5; abundance: -; d_gene: -; v_gene: TRBV27; CDR3aa: CASSLEYQETQYF; CDR3nt: TGTGCCAGCAGTTTAGAGTACCAAGAGACCCAGTACTTC
j_gene: TRBJ2-1; abundance: -; d_gene: -; v_gene: TRBV7-9; CDR3aa: CASSHNEQFF; CDR3nt: TGTGCCAGCAGCCACAATGAGCAGTTCTTC
j_gene: TRBJ1-1; abundance: -; d_gene: -; v_gene: TRBV6-5; CDR3aa: CASSYGRRNTEAFF; CDR3nt: TGTGCCAGCAGTTATGGACGGAGGAACACTGAAGCTTTCTTT
j_gene: TRBJ2-1; abundance: -; d_gene: -; v_gene: TRBV5-6; CDR3aa: CASSWEGSSNEQFF; CDR3nt: TGTGCCAGCAGCTGGGAAGGATCCTCCAATGAGCAGTTCTTC
j_gene: TRBJ2-2; abundance: -; d_gene: -; v_gene: TRBV5-1; CDR3aa: CASSWGGQNTGELFF; CDR3nt: TGCGCCAGCAGCTGGGGGGGACAAAACACCGGGGAGCTGTTTTTT
j_gene: TRBJ2-1; abundance: -; d_gene: -; v_gene: TRBV2; CDR3aa: CASSDLTQLGAHNNEQFF; CDR3nt: TGTGCCAGCAGCGACCTAACCCAACTCGGGGCCCACAATAATGAGCAGTTCTTC